The 31 T cell receptor beta chains reported below all come from one sample, sequenced in a study of blood T cells in healthy people across ages. Primed by a sample-barcoded 5' primer and a J-beta primer mix, a second PCR proceeded for 7 to 11 cycles. TCRdb itself ran the 5' RACE reads through MiXCR, one entry per CDR3 protein. This sample yields approximately 770,000 distinct CDR3 sequences, of which roughly 60% are seen a single time; 20% to 25% belongs to the top ten. Sequenced input: blood. Source of these receptors: a man aged 30 to 39 in good health.

CDR3: CASSLYRADYGYTF. DNA of the CDR3: TGCGCCAGCAGCTTGTACAGGGCTGACTATGGCTACACCTTC. The chain employs TRBV5-1 and TRBJ1-2; D perhaps matches TRBD1 (6 bases). The CDR3 consists of 14 residues. Germline CDR1 SGHRS, CDR2 YFSETQ. V was cut by 1 base and J by 3 bases, with 10 bases left in between.

This chain connects TRBV7-2 to TRBJ2-1; D not certain. The germline V gene has CDR1 SGHTA and CDR2 FQGNSA. This CDR3 is built from 13 residues. With 0 bases removed from V and 9 bases from J, the gap between germline ends came to 9 bases. The chain's CDR3 is CASSLASRSEQFF. The DNA for the CDR3 is TGTGCCAGCAGCTTAGCGTCTAGGTCTGAGCAGTTCTTC.

This chain joins TRBV20-1 and TRBJ2-1; 8 bases agree with TRBD2. Germline V CDR1 and CDR2: DFQATT, SNEGSKA (reference sequence). This CDR3 contains 14 residues. V gave up 4 bases and J gave up 2 bases; unmatched junction bases: 4. The CDR3 loop reads CSATSGQTYNEQFF. The CDR3 bases are TGCAGTGCTACTAGCGGGCAGACCTACAATGAGCAGTTCTTC.

The chain employs TRBV7-2 and TRBJ2-1, with D perhaps matching TRBD1 (6 bases). The V gene's germline CDR1 is SGHTA and CDR2 FQGNSA. Trimming cost V 4 bases and J 0 bases, with 19 bases left between them. This CDR3 contains 18 residues. The CDR3: CASSSPSGLGGSYNEQFF. The CDR3, as DNA: TGTGCCAGCAGCTCTCCTTCGGGGTTAGGGGGCTCCTACAATGAGCAGTTCTTC.

The rearrangement links TRBV12-3 or TRBV12-4 to TRBJ2-3, with 10 bases that match TRBD2. The CDR3 contains 16 residues. Unmatched junction bases numbered 7, after V lost 5 bases and J lost 2 bases. CDR3: CASSGLAGEDTDTQYF. The CDR3 DNA is TGTGCCAGCAGTGGTCTAGCGGGAGAGGACACAGATACGCAGTATTTT.

This clonotype has more than one count but fewer than ten. V gene TRBV11-1 combines with J gene TRBJ2-1; 15 nucleotides line up with TRBD2. Germline CDR1 reads SGHAT; CDR2 reads FQDESV (reference sequence). Trimming took 4 bases from V and 7 from J; bases not matched to a gene: 8. This CDR3 is 17 amino acids long. CDR3: CASSSKAGLAGGNEQFF. As DNA, the CDR3 is TGTGCCAGCAGCTCGAAGGCAGGACTAGCGGGAGGGAATGAGCAGTTCTTC.

This clonotype was detected only a few times. The chain is built from TRBV7-2 and TRBJ2-1; 8 bases map to TRBD1. The length of the CDR3 is 13 residues. CDR1 and CDR2 from the germline V gene are SGHTA and FQGNSA. V was pared by 6 bases and J by 7 bases, with 5 bases of the junction left unmatched. CDR3 sequence: CASRFRQGNEQFF. CDR3 DNA sequence: TGTGCCAGCAGGTTCCGACAGGGGAATGAGCAGTTCTTC.

There are a few counts of this clonotype. V gene TRBV12-3 or TRBV12-4 combines with J gene TRBJ2-7; 9 positions agree with TRBD1. The ends lost 5 bases at V and 4 bases at J; junction bases unmatched: 9. The CDR3 has 15 residues. In DNA form, the CDR3 reads TGTGCCAGCAGTGCGACGGACAGGGGCTGGTACGAGCAGTACTTC. This encodes CASSATDRGWYEQYF.

V is TRBV7-8 and J is TRBJ2-5; 8 bases are shared with TRBD1. The CDR3 covers 15 residues. V trimming: 1 base; J trimming: 4 bases; junction bases outside the gene matches: 5. Germline CDR1 reads SGHVS; CDR2 reads FQNEAQ. The CDR3 loop reads CASSLETGVGETQYF. CDR3 in DNA: TGTGCCAGCAGCTTAGAGACAGGGGTTGGAGAGACCCAGTACTTC. Full variable domain (outside the CDR3, taken from reference TRBV7-8 and TRBJ2-5): GAGVSQSPRYKVAKRGQDVALRCDPISGHVSLFWYQQALGQGPEFLTYFQNEAQLDKSGLPSDRFFAERPEGSVSTLKIQRTQQEDSAVYLCASSLETGVGETQYFGPGTRLLVL.

V is TRBV2 and J is TRBJ2-4; TRBD1 agrees at 9 bases. The CDR3 runs 15 residues. The V and J ends lost 5 bases and 5 bases, in that order; junction bases with no gene match: 7. Per germline, CDR1 SNHLY and CDR2 FYNNEI. CDR3 DNA sequence: TGTGCCAGCAGTATAGAGGGACAGGGTCAAAACATTCAGTACTTC. This encodes CASSIEGQGQNIQYF.

V is TRBV11-2 and J is TRBJ1-4, with D possibly matching TRBD1 (5 bases). Trimming removed 2 bases from V and 4 bases from J, with 11 bases in between. From germline, CDR1 is SGHAT and CDR2 FQNNGV. The CDR3 sequence is 15 residues long. CDR3 sequence: CASSLMGGVNEKLFF. CDR3 nucleotides: TGTGCCAGCAGCTTAATGGGGGGGGTTAATGAAAAACTGTTTTTT.

The gene calls are TRBV7-2 and TRBJ2-3; D uncertain. The germline V gene encodes CDR1 SGHTA and CDR2 FQGNSA. The CDR3 is made up of 15 amino acids. Trimming took 1 base from V and 5 from J, leaving 13 bases between them. In nucleotides, the CDR3 is TGTGCCAGCAGCTTAGAGGGCAGTTCACAAGATACGCAGTATTTT. It codes for CASSLEGSSQDTQYF.

This chain links TRBV20-1 with TRBJ1-2, with D perhaps TRBD1 (6 bases). V was trimmed by 5 bases and J by 2 bases, leaving 12 bases between them. The CDR3 consists of 13 residues. Germline CDR1 and CDR2: DFQATT and SNEGSKA (reference sequence). The CDR3 is CSASGHLNYGYTF. In nucleotides, the CDR3 is TGCAGTGCTTCGGGACACCTCAACTATGGCTACACCTTC.

The sample holds a few counts of this clonotype. The chain joins TRBV29-1 to TRBJ2-5, with 13 positions matching TRBD2. J lost 11 bases, V lost 4 bases, and 13 bases had no gene match. The CDR3 extends over 15 amino acids. Germline V gives CDR1 SQVTM, CDR2 ANQGSEA. The CDR3 loop is CSVAPTSGRGGEQYF. DNA of the CDR3: TGCAGCGTTGCCCCCACTAGCGGGAGGGGAGGAGAGCAGTACTTC.

The chain couples TRBV28 to TRBJ2-3; D unresolved. This CDR3 contains 12 residues. Deletions cut 6 bases from V and 7 bases from J, with 11 bases between. CDR1 and CDR2 from the germline V gene are MDHEN and SYDVKM. CDR3 amino acids: CASRGSVNTQYF. The DNA of the CDR3 is TGTGCCAGCAGGGGGTCCGTCAATACGCAGTATTTT. Supplemented by reference TRBV28 and TRBJ2-3, the full variable domain reads DVKVTQSSRYLVKRTGEKVFLECVQDMDHENMFWYRQDPGLGLRLIYFSYDVKMKEKGDIPEGYSVSREKKERFSLILESASTNQTSMYLCASRGSVNTQYFGPGTRLTVL.

The chain employs TRBV20-1 and TRBJ2-7; D not certain. The J call may be mistaken, given a closer DNA end match to TRBJ2-5. The germline gives CDR1 DFQATT, CDR2 SNEGSKA (reference sequence). CDR3 length equals 14 residues. In DNA, the CDR3 is TGCAGTGCTAGGTCTGGCGCCCTCGGGGAGACCCAGTACTTC. This sequence encodes CSARSGALGETQYF.

On this clonotype itself: A single base separates this from a much larger clone, so it may be a read error. The chain recombines TRBV7-2 with TRBJ2-5; D ambiguous. The CDR3 totals 12 residues. Trimming removed 1 base from V and 5 bases from J, with 5 bases in between. Germline CDR1 and CDR2: SGHTA and FQGNSA. The CDR3 here is CASSLVIETQYF. The CDR3 coding sequence is TGTGCCAGCAGCTTAGTTATCGAGACCCAGTACTTC. Based on the CDR3 plus reference TRBV7-2 and TRBJ2-5, the full variable domain is GAGVSQSPSNKVTEKGKDVELRCDPISGHTALYWYRQSLGQGLEFLIYFQGNSAPDKSGLPSDRFSAERTGGSVSTLTIQRTQQEDSAVYLCASSLVIETQYFGPGTRLLVL.

V usage is TRBV5-1 and J usage is TRBJ2-1; no definite D call. Per germline, CDR1 SGHRS and CDR2 YFSETQ. V lost 0 bases to trimming and J lost 10 bases, with 14 bases between them. CDR3 size: 14 residues. The CDR3 DNA sequence: TGCGCCAGCAGCTTGGAACTTGAAGTAGGCGAGCAGTTCTTC. Translation gives CASSLELEVGEQFF.

The chain employs TRBV7-2 and TRBJ2-1; 12 bases map to TRBD2. Germline-derived CDR1 and CDR2 are SGHTA and FQGNSA. J gave up 14 bases and V 0 bases, and 11 bases lay outside the gene matches. The CDR3 loop spans 16 amino acids. The CDR3, as DNA: TGTGCCAGCAGCTTAGCGGGGGGGACTAGCGGGCCCCGGGAGTTCTTC. This translates into CASSLAGGTSGPREFF.

The chain couples TRBV27 to TRBJ2-5; D assignment may be TRBD1 or TRBD2 (5 bases each). This CDR3 is 14 amino acids long. The V gene's germline CDR1 is MNHEY and CDR2 SMNVEV (reference sequence). V dropped 6 bases and J dropped 11 bases, with 22 bases sitting between them. CDR3 in amino acids: CASSLGTPNNEQYF. CDR3 DNA sequence: TGTGCCAGCAGCCTGGGGACGCCAAACAATGAGCAGTACTTC.

The chain joins TRBV28 to TRBJ1-2; TRBD1 aligns across 7 bases. Germline lookup yields CDR1 MDHEN and CDR2 SYDVKM. V was clipped by 8 bases and J by 4 bases; unmatched bases: 13. The CDR3 has 15 amino acids. In DNA form, the CDR3 reads TGTGCCAGCGCCACGACAGGGAGGGGTAGCTATGGCTACACCTTC. It translates to CASATTGRGSYGYTF.

Of note for this clonotype: At one of its ends the junction is not consistent with the germline gene, which may arise from a read error. The chain uses TRBV7-9 and TRBJ2-6, with D tentatively TRBD1 (5 bases). Germline V lookup: CDR1 SEHNR, CDR2 FQNEAQ (reference sequence). This CDR3 region has 18 residues. In DNA, the CDR3 is TGCGCCAGCAGCTTAGATCCAGGACATCTCTCTGGGGCCAACGTCCTGACTTTC. Its translation: CASSLDPGHLSGANVLTF.

The chain recombines TRBV29-1 with TRBJ2-1, with a tentative D call TRBD1 (6 bases). The CDR3 is 14 residues long. From germline, CDR1 is SQVTM and CDR2 ANQGSEA. The ends were cut back, 4 bases at V and 0 bases at J, with 10 bases in the middle. CDR3 amino acids: CSVVGAHSYNEQFF. The CDR3, as DNA: TGCAGCGTTGTGGGGGCGCACTCCTACAATGAGCAGTTCTTC.

This clonotype has only one observation. The CDR3 spells CASSQVAGYFKAGELFF. The CDR3, as DNA: TGTGCCAGCAGCCAAGTTGCGGGGTACTTTAAGGCCGGGGAGCTGTTTTTT. The V call is TRBV3-1, the J call TRBJ2-2, with D tentatively TRBD2 (6 bases). V was cut by 1 base and J by 6 bases, with 18 bases left in between. The CDR3 contains 17 residues. CDR1 LGHDT and CDR2 YNNKEL come from the germline V gene (reference sequence).

This chain uses TRBV6-2 or TRBV6-3 with TRBJ2-6; possibly TRBD1 for D (6 bases). This CDR3 is 16 amino acids long. Germline CDR1 reads MNHEY; CDR2 reads SVGEGT. V was shortened by 7 bases and J by 4 bases, with 17 bases between the two germline ends. Here the CDR3 DNA reads TGTGCCAGCAACGTGCCATACAGGGAAGGGGCCAACGTCCTGACTTTC. It is translated as CASNVPYREGANVLTF.

This rearrangement joins TRBV6-1 to TRBJ2-2; no clear D. The V end was cut by 2 bases, the J end by 5 bases, with 12 bases between. In germline, CDR1 is MNHNS, CDR2 SASEGT. The CDR3 runs to 15 residues. The CDR3 region has the DNA TGTGCCAGCAGTGAATCAAGGACGACAACCGGGGAGCTGTTTTTT. Translation gives CASSESRTTTGELFF.

In this sample, this clonotype turned up a few times. The CDR3 region is CASSSRQRYNQPQHF. The CDR3 region has the DNA TGTGCCAGCAGCTCAAGACAGAGGTATAATCAGCCCCAGCATTTT. The chain is built from TRBV5-6 and TRBJ1-5; TRBD1 might be the D (5 bases). Germline assignment: CDR1 SGHDT and CDR2 YYEEEE. The CDR3 is 15 residues long. V was trimmed by 3 bases and J by 4 bases, leaving 14 bases between them.

This chain connects TRBV7-2 to TRBJ2-7; D may correspond to TRBD1 or TRBD2 (6 bases each). Per germline, CDR1 SGHTA and CDR2 FQGNSA. This CDR3 is built from 14 residues. With 7 bases removed from V and 5 bases from J, the gap between germline ends came to 18 bases. Written as DNA, the CDR3 is TGTGCCAGCATCGACGGGGGCGCCGGGGACGAGCAGTACTTC. Translating gives CASIDGGAGDEQYF.

The chain links TRBV5-5 to TRBJ2-7; tentatively, D is TRBD1 or TRBD2 (5 bases each). Germline V gene data show CDR1 as SGHKS and CDR2 as YYEKEE (reference sequence). The CDR3 consists of 15 residues. V lost 1 base, J lost 3 bases, and 14 bases lay in between. The DNA of the CDR3 is TGTGCCAGCAGCTTGTGGTCGGGGACCTTCTACGAGCAGTACTTC. Translating it yields CASSLWSGTFYEQYF.

This clonotype has a handful of counts. The chain couples TRBV10-3 to TRBJ1-1; perhaps TRBD1 as D (6 bases). Germline V lookup: CDR1 ENHRY, CDR2 SYGVKD. The CDR3 length is 13 residues. Trimming removed 3 bases from V and 1 base from J, with 6 bases in between. The CDR3 is CAISDRGNTEAFF. In DNA, the CDR3 is TGTGCCATCAGTGACAGGGGGAACACTGAAGCTTTCTTT.

The rearrangement uses TRBV6-6 and TRBJ2-4; the D gene is possibly TRBD1 (5 bases). The DNA matches TRBJ2-7 better at its end, which makes the J call doubtful. The length of the CDR3 is 13 residues. The V gene's germline CDR1 is MNHNY and CDR2 SVGAGI (reference sequence). The DNA for the CDR3 is TGTGCCAGCAGCCCGAGGCAGGGCCACGAGCAGTACTTC. Its protein product is CASSPRQGHEQYF.